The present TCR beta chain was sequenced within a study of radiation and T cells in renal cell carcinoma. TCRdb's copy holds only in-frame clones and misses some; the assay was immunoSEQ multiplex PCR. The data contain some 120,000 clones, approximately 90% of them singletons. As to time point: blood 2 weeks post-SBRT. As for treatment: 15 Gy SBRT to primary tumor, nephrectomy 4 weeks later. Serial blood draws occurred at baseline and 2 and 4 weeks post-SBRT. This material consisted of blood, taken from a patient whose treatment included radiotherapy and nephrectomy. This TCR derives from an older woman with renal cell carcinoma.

DNA of the CDR3: TGCGCCAGCAGCCAAGATAGTGGAACCACAGATACGCAGTATTTT. It translates to CASSQDSGTTDTQYF. The chain links TRBV4-3 to TRBJ2-3; D remains unclear. Germline values: CDR1 LGHNA, CDR2 YSLEER. V was shortened by 0 bases and J by 2 bases, with 9 bases between the two germline ends. The CDR3 length is 15 residues.